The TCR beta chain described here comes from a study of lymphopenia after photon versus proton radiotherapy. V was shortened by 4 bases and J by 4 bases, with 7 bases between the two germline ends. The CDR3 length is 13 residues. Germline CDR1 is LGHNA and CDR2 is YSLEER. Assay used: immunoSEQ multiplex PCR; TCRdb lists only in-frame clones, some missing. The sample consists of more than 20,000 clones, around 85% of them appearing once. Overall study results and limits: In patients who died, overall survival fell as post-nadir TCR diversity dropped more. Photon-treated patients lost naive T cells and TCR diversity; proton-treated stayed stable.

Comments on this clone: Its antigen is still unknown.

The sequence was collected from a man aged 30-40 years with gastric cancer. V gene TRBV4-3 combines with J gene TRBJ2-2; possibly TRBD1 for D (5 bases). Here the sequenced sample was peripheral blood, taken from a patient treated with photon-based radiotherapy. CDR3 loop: CASSRQITGELFF. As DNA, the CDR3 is TGCGCCAGCAGCCGACAGATCACCGGGGAGCTGTTTTTT.